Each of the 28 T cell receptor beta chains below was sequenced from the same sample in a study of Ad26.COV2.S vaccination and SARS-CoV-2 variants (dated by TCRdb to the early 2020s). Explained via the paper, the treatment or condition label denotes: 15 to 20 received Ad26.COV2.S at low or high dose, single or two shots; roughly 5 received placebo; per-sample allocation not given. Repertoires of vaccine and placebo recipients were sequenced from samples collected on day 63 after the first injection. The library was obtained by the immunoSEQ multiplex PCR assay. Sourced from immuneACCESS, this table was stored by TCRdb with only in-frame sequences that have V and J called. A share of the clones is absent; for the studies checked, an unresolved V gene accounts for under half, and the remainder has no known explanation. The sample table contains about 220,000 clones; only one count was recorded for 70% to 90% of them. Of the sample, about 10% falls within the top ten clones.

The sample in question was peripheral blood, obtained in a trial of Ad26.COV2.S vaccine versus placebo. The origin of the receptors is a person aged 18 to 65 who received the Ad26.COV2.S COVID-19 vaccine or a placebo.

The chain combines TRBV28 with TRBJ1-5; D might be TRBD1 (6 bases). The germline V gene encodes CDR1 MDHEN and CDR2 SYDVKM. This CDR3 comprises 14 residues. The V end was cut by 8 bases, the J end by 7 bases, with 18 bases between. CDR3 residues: CASRLLQGWQPQHF. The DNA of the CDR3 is TGTGCCAGCCGCTTACTACAGGGCTGGCAGCCCCAGCATTTT. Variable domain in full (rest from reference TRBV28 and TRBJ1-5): DVKVTQSSRYLVKRTGEKVFLECVQDMDHENMFWYRQDPGLGLRLIYFSYDVKMKEKGDIPEGYSVSREKKERFSLILESASTNQTSMYLCASRLLQGWQPQHFGDGTRLSIL.

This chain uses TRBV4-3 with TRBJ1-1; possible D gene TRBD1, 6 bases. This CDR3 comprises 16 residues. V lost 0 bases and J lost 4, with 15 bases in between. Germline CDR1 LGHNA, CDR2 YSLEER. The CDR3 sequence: CASSQDGQGSGTEAFF. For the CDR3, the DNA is TGCGCCAGCAGCCAAGATGGTCAGGGGTCGGGCACTGAAGCTTTCTTT.

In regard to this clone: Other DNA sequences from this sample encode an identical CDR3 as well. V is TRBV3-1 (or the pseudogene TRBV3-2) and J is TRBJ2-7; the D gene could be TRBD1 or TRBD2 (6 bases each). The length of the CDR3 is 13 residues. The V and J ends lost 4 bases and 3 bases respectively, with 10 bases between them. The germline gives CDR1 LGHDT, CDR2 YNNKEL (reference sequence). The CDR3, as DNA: TGTGCCAGCAGCCGAGGGGGGAGCTACGAGCAGTACTTC. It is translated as CASSRGGSYEQYF.

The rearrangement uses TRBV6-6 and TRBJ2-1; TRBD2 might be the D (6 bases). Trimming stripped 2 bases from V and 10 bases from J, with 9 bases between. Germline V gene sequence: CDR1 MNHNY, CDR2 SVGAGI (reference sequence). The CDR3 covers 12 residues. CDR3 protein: CASSYREREQFF. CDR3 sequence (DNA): TGTGCCAGCAGTTACCGGGAGCGCGAGCAGTTCTTC.

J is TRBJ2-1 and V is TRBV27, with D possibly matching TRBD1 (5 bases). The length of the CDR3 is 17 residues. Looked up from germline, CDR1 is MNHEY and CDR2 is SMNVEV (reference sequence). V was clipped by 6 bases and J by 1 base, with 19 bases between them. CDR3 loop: CASRPPPQGSSYNEQFF. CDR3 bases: TGTGCCAGCAGGCCCCCACCGCAGGGATCGTCCTACAATGAGCAGTTCTTC.

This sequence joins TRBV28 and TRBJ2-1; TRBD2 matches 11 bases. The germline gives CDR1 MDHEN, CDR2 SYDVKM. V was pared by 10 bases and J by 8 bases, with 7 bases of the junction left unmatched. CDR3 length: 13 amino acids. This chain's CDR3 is CAITSGGGYEQFF. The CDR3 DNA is TGTGCCATTACTAGCGGGGGCGGGTATGAGCAGTTCTTC.

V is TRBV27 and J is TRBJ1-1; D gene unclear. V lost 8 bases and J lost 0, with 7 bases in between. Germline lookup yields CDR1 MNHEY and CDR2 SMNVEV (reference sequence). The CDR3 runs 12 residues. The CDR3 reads CASGNLNTEAFF. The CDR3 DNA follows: TGTGCCAGCGGGAACCTGAACACTGAAGCTTTCTTT.

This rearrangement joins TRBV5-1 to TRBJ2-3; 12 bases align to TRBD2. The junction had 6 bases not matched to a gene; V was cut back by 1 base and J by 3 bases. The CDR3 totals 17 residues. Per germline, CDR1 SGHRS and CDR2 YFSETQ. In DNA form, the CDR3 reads TGCGCCAGCAGCTTGTCGGCTAGCGGGGGGGTAACAGATACGCAGTATTTT. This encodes CASSLSASGGVTDTQYF.

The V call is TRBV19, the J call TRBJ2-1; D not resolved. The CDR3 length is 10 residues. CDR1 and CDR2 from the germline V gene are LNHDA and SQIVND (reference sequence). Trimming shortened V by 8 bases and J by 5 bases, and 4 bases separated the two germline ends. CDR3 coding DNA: TGTGCCAGTGGACACAATGAGCAGTTCTTC. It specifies CASGHNEQFF.

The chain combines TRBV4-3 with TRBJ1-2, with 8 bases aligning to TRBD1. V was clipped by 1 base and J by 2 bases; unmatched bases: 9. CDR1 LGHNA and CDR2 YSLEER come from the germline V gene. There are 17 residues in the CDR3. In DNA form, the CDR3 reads TGCGCCAGCAGCCAAGGGGTCAGGCAGGGGGCGAACTATGGCTACACCTTC. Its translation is CASSQGVRQGANYGYTF.

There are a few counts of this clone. DNA of the CDR3: TGTGCCAGCAGTTCACTCCGGACTAGCGGGAGGCCGTACTTC. Protein sequence: CASSSLRTSGRPYF. The V gene is TRBV27, the J gene TRBJ2-7; 14 nucleotides agree with TRBD2. This CDR3 region has 14 residues. Germline V gene lookup returns CDR1 MNHEY and CDR2 SMNVEV (reference sequence). J lost 12 bases, V lost 4 bases, and 8 bases had no gene match.

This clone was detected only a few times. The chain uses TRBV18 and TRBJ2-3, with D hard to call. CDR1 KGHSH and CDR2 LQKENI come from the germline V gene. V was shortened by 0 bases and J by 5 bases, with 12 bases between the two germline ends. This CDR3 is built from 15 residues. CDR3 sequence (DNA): TGTGCCAGCTCACCACCGCGTACGATCAGAGATACGCAGTATTTT. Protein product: CASSPPRTIRDTQYF.

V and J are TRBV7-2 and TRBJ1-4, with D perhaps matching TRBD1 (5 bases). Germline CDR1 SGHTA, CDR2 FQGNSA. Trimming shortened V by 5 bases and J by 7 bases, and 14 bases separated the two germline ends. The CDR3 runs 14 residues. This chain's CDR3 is CASSPSGLGEKLFF. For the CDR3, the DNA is TGTGCCAGCAGCCCCTCAGGGTTGGGTGAAAAACTGTTTTTT.

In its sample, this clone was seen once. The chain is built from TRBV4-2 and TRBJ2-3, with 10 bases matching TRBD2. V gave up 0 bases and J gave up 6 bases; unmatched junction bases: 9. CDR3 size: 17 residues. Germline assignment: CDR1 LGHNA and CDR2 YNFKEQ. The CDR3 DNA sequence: TGTGCCAGCAGCCAAGATCGGCTAGCGGGGGCCCTGGATACGCAGTATTTT. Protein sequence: CASSQDRLAGALDTQYF.

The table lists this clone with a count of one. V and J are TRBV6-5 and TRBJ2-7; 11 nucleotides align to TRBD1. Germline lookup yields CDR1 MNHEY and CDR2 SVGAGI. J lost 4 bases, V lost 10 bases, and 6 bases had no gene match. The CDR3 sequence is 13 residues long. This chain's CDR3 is CATLRDRGYEQYF. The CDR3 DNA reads TGTGCCACTCTCCGGGACAGGGGGTACGAGCAGTACTTC.

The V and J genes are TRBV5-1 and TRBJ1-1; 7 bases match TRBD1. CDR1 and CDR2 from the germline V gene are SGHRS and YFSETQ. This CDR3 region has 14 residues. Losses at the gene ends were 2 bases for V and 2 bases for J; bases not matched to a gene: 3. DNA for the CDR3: TGCGCCAGCAGCTTCCGGACAGGTAACACTGAAGCTTTCTTT. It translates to CASSFRTGNTEAFF.

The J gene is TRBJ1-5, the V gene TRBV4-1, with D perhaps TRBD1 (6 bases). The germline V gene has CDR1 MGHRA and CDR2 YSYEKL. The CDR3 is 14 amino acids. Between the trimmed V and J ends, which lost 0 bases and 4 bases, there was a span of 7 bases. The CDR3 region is CASSQDRGNQPQHF. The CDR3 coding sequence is TGCGCCAGCAGCCAAGATAGGGGGAATCAGCCCCAGCATTTT.

This CDR3 is CAISGTAGRGYQPQHF. CDR3 bases: TGTGCCATCAGTGGAACCGCAGGGCGGGGGTATCAGCCCCAGCATTTT. The chain employs TRBV10-3 and TRBJ1-5, with D perhaps TRBD1 (5 bases). Trimming pared 4 bases from V and 5 bases from J, leaving 18 bases between. The CDR3 length is 16 residues. Per the germline V gene, CDR1 is ENHRY and CDR2 is SYGVKD.

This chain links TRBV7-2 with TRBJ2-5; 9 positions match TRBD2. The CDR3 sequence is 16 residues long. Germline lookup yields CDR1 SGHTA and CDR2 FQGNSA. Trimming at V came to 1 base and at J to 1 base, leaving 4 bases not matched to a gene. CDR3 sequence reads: CASSLVGGGAQETQYF. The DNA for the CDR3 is TGTGCCAGCAGCTTAGTGGGCGGGGGGGCCCAAGAGACCCAGTACTTC.

The CDR3 DNA reads TGTGCCAGCAGTTACTTTGATACGCAGTATTTT. As protein: CASSYFDTQYF. The V and J genes are TRBV6-5 and TRBJ2-3; D is unresolved. The CDR3 totals 11 residues. The V end lost 1 base, the J end lost 6 bases, and 2 bases lay between the germline ends. Germline-derived CDR1 and CDR2 are MNHEY and SVGAGI.

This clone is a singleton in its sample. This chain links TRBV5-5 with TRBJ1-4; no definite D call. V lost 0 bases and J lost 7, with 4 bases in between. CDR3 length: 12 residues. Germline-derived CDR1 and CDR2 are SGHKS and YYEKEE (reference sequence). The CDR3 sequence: CASSLDGEKLFF. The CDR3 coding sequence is TGTGCCAGCAGCTTGGACGGTGAAAAACTGTTTTTT.

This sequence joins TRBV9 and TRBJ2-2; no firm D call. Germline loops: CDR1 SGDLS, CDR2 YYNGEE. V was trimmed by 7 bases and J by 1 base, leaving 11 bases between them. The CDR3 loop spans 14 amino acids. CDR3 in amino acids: CASSPWVNTGELFF. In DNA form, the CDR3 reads TGTGCCAGCTCTCCCTGGGTGAACACCGGGGAGCTGTTTTTT.

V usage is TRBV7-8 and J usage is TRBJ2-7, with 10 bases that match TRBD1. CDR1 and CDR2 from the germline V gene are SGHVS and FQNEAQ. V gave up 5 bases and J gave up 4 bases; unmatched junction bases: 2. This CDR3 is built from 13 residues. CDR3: CASSRDRGYEQYF. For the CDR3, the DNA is TGTGCCAGCAGCCGGGACAGGGGTTACGAGCAGTACTTC.

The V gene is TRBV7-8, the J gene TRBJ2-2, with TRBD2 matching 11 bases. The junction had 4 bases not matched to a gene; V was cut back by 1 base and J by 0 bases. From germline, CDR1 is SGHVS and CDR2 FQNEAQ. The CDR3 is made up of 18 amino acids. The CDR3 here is CASSLVVSGGANTGELFF. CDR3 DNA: TGTGCCAGCAGCTTAGTCGTTAGCGGGGGGGCGAACACCGGGGAGCTGTTTTTT.

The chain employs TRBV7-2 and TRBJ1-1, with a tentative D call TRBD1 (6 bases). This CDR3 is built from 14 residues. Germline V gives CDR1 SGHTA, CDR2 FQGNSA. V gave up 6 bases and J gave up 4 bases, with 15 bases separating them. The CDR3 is CASSSRGGATEAFF. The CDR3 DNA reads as TGTGCCAGCAGTTCCCGAGGGGGGGCCACTGAAGCTTTCTTT.

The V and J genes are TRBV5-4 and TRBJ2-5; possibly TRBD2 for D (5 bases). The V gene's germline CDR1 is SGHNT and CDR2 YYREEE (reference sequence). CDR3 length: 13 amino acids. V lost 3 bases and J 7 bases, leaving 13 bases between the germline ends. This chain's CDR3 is CASSSDSTTTQYF. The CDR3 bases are TGTGCCAGCAGCTCGGACTCCACCACGACCCAGTACTTC.

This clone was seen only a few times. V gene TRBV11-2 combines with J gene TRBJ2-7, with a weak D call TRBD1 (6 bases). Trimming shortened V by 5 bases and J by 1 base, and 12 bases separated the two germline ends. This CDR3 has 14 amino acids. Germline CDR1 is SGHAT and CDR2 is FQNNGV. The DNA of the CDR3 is TGTGCCAGCAGCCGGGCGGACAGTTCCTACGAGCAGTACTTC. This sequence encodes CASSRADSSYEQYF.

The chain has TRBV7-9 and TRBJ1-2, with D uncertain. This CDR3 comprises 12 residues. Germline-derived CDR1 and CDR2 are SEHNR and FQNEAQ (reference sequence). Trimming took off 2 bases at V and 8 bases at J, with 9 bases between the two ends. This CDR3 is CASSLSLGGYTF. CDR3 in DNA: TGTGCCAGCAGCTTAAGTTTGGGCGGCTACACCTTC.